This T cell receptor (beta chain) was captured in a study of blood T cell repertoires in COVID-19. This clone was recorded a few times. Data came from immunoSEQ multiplex PCR; TCRdb stores just in-frame clones and leaves some out. The sample shows roughly 290,000 clones, approximately 85% of them seen only once. Enrollees, about 18 to 95 years old, lived in approximately 24 US areas. The length of the CDR3 is 15 residues. Trimming at V came to 0 bases and at J to 2 bases, leaving 2 bases not matched to a gene. The V gene's germline CDR1 is SNHLY and CDR2 FYNNEI. The material sequenced was PBMCs or T cells enriched from blood (not recorded which). This clonotype originated in a man aged 25 to 40 who had recovered from COVID-19. V gene TRBV2 combines with J gene TRBJ2-3, with 7 bases that match TRBD2. This CDR3 is CASSEASGVTDTQYF. In nucleotides, the CDR3 is TGTGCCAGCAGTGAAGCGAGCGGGGTCACAGATACGCAGTATTTT.